This entry lists 27 T cell receptor beta chains sequenced from one sample in a study of blood T cell repertoires in COVID-19. The table came from immunoSEQ multiplex PCR; TCRdb's copy has only in-frame clones and leaves some out. The table lists under 150,000 clones, 88% of them singletons. Sequenced: peripheral blood. The receptors shown here come from a human donor in a cohort sampled during active COVID-19.

This chain links TRBV10-3 with TRBJ2-1; D may be TRBD2 (6 bases). Germline V CDR1 and CDR2: ENHRY, SYGVKD. The length of the CDR3 is 13 residues. Trimming removed 6 bases at V and 6 bases at J, with 12 bases between. The CDR3 DNA follows: TGTGCCATCAGGAAACAGCGGGCCAATGAGCAGTTCTTC. Protein: CAIRKQRANEQFF.

The J gene is TRBJ1-5, the V gene TRBV30, with D possibly TRBD1 on 5 matching bases. V was trimmed by 5 bases and J by 1 base, leaving 18 bases between them. The CDR3 is 16 amino acids. Germline assignment: CDR1 GTSNPN and CDR2 SVGIG (reference sequence). CDR3 nucleotides: TGTGCCTGGGCCCCCAGGGAATTCGGGAGCAATCAGCCCCAGCATTTT. Residues: CAWAPREFGSNQPQHF.

The chain links TRBV4-3 to TRBJ2-1; 7 bases fit TRBD1. The length of the CDR3 is 16 residues. The V gene's germline CDR1 is LGHNA and CDR2 YSLEER. The junction had 6 bases not matched to a gene; V was cut back by 4 bases and J by 0 bases. The CDR3 loop reads CASSLGTDHSYNEQFF. Here the CDR3 DNA reads TGCGCCAGCAGCCTCGGGACAGACCACTCCTACAATGAGCAGTTCTTC.

The chain has TRBV7-2 and TRBJ1-4, with D uncertain. Between the trimmed V and J ends, which lost 1 base and 8 bases, there was a span of 11 bases. This CDR3 has 14 amino acids. Germline assignment: CDR1 SGHTA and CDR2 FQGNSA. Here the CDR3 reads CASSLGGYKEKLFF. The CDR3, as DNA: TGTGCCAGCAGCTTAGGAGGTTATAAGGAAAAACTGTTTTTT.

The rearrangement joins TRBV11-2 to TRBJ2-7; D gene uncertain. The V end lost 5 bases, the J end lost 2 bases, and 10 bases lay between the germline ends. This CDR3 has 13 residues. Germline V gene data show CDR1 as SGHAT and CDR2 as FQNNGV. The CDR3 coding sequence is TGTGCCAGCAGCCCGCACATTGCCTACGAGCAGTACTTC. Residues: CASSPHIAYEQYF.

This chain joins TRBV4-1 and TRBJ2-7; D might be TRBD2 (7 bases). Trimming removed 1 base at V and 1 base at J, with 11 bases between. The CDR3 is 15 amino acids. Germline lookup yields CDR1 MGHRA and CDR2 YSYEKL. CDR3 amino acids: CASSQAAGQSYEQYF. For the CDR3, the DNA is TGCGCCAGCAGCCAAGCAGCGGGACAATCCTACGAGCAGTACTTC.

This rearrangement joins TRBV14 to TRBJ1-1; 8 bases are a match to TRBD1. V gave up 3 bases and J gave up 0 bases; unmatched junction bases: 0. CDR3 size: 14 residues. Germline values: CDR1 SGHDN, CDR2 FVKESK. The CDR3 DNA is TGTGCCAGCAGCCACAGGGGGCTGAACACTGAAGCTTTCTTT. Its translation is CASSHRGLNTEAFF.

CDR3 DNA: TGTGCCAGCTCACTAAACGGTAGGGGTGAAGGCTACACCTTC. This sequence encodes CASSLNGRGEGYTF. V and J are TRBV18 and TRBJ1-2, with D perhaps matching TRBD1 (5 bases). Trimming cost V 4 bases and J 8 bases, with 17 bases left between them. From germline, CDR1 is KGHSH and CDR2 LQKENI. The CDR3 length is 14 residues.

This chain joins TRBV18 and TRBJ1-5; D is uncertain. With 3 bases removed from V and 1 base from J, the gap between germline ends came to 13 bases. The CDR3 runs to 16 residues. Looked up from germline, CDR1 is KGHSH and CDR2 is LQKENI. The CDR3 spells CASSPGVSLSNQPQHF. The CDR3 DNA reads TGTGCCAGCTCACCTGGAGTAAGTCTCAGCAATCAGCCCCAGCATTTT.

V usage is TRBV2 and J usage is TRBJ1-2, with 10 bases fitting TRBD1. V trimming: 7 bases; J trimming: 8 bases; junction bases outside the gene matches: 10. Per the germline V gene, CDR1 is SNHLY and CDR2 is FYNNEI. The CDR3 sequence is 14 residues long. The CDR3 nucleotides are TGTGCCAGCATGCACGACAGGGGGCTGGGAGGCTACACCTTC. This gives the protein CASMHDRGLGGYTF.

The V gene is TRBV5-4, the J gene TRBJ2-2, with unresolved D. The germline CDR1 and CDR2 sequences are SGHNT and YYREEE (reference sequence). CDR3 length: 16 amino acids. The V and J ends lost 4 bases and 3 bases respectively, with 16 bases between them. Here the CDR3 DNA reads TGTGCCAGCAGCCCCGGAGTGAAGCGAGACACCGGGGAGCTGTTTTTT. Amino acid sequence: CASSPGVKRDTGELFF.

The rearrangement uses TRBV6-6 and TRBJ1-3; D is perhaps TRBD1 (6 bases). From germline, CDR1 is MNHNY and CDR2 SVGAGI (reference sequence). The CDR3 spans 16 residues. Deletions cut 5 bases from V and 0 bases from J, with 14 bases between. The CDR3 sequence is CASSLRGLSSGNTIYF. The CDR3 DNA is TGTGCCAGCAGTCTCAGGGGTCTCAGCTCTGGAAACACCATATATTTT.

This rearrangement joins TRBV4-1 to TRBJ2-7; a weak D match, TRBD2 (6 bases). V was cut by 4 bases and J by 4 bases, with 17 bases left in between. The CDR3 totals 15 residues. Looked up from germline, CDR1 is MGHRA and CDR2 is YSYEKL. CDR3 in DNA: TGCGCCAGCAGCCCATTGGGAGGAGGGACGTACGAGCAGTACTTC. This encodes CASSPLGGGTYEQYF.

This chain connects TRBV30 to TRBJ1-1; perhaps TRBD1 as D (6 bases). CDR3 length: 15 amino acids. The germline gives CDR1 GTSNPN, CDR2 SVGIG (reference sequence). V was pared by 5 bases and J by 0 bases, with 16 bases between. The CDR3 loop reads CAWYLGATMNTEAFF. The CDR3 DNA reads as TGTGCCTGGTACCTGGGGGCGACAATGAACACTGAAGCTTTCTTT.

This chain joins TRBV4-1 and TRBJ1-6; 9 bases are a match to TRBD1. With V trimmed by 4 bases and J by 10 bases, 8 bases remained unmatched. Looked up from germline, CDR1 is MGHRA and CDR2 is YSYEKL. The CDR3 sequence is 15 residues long. The DNA for the CDR3 is TGCGCCAGCAGCCCGCGACAGGGGGAGAACTCACCCCTCCACTTT. Residues: CASSPRQGENSPLHF.

The rearrangement links TRBV7-6 to TRBJ1-2, with D perhaps matching TRBD1 (6 bases). Trimming cost V 4 bases and J 4 bases, with 13 bases left between them. The germline V gene has CDR1 SGHVS and CDR2 FNYEAQ. The CDR3 totals 14 residues. DNA for the CDR3: TGTGCCAGCAGCTCAAAAACAGGGAGCTATGGCTACACCTTC. As protein: CASSSKTGSYGYTF.

This clone appeared once. The chain employs TRBV9 and TRBJ2-1; TRBD1 matches 7 bases. This CDR3 spans 15 amino acids. CDR1 SGDLS and CDR2 YYNGEE come from the germline V gene. Unmatched junction bases numbered 6, after V lost 4 bases and J lost 2 bases. CDR3 sequence (DNA): TGTGCCAGCAGCCCCCGACAGGGAACCTACAATGAGCAGTTCTTC. Amino acid sequence: CASSPRQGTYNEQFF.

The chain links TRBV2 to TRBJ2-2; possibly TRBD1 for D (6 bases). Looked up from germline, CDR1 is SNHLY and CDR2 is FYNNEI. V lost 4 bases, J lost 2 bases, and 8 bases lay in between. This CDR3 has 14 amino acids. The CDR3 protein is CASSGTANTGELFF. In DNA form, the CDR3 reads TGTGCCAGCAGTGGGACAGCCAACACCGGGGAGCTGTTTTTT.

This rearrangement joins TRBV7-6 to TRBJ2-5, with D tentatively TRBD1 (5 bases). This CDR3 contains 14 residues. Germline V gene data show CDR1 as SGHVS and CDR2 as FNYEAQ. V was shortened by 5 bases and J by 9 bases, with 19 bases between the two germline ends. The chain's CDR3 is CASSLARQPMAQYF. The CDR3, as DNA: TGTGCCAGCAGCCTCGCGCGACAGCCCATGGCCCAGTACTTC.

The chain recombines TRBV7-9 with TRBJ1-4; TRBD1 is a possible D gene (5 bases). The CDR3 runs 13 residues. V was clipped by 0 bases and J by 6 bases, with 5 bases between them. Looked up from germline, CDR1 is SEHNR and CDR2 is FQNEAQ (reference sequence). CDR3 sequence: CASSLAGDEKLFF. CDR3 in DNA: TGTGCCAGCAGCTTAGCAGGGGATGAAAAACTGTTTTTT.

This chain joins TRBV3-1 (or the pseudogene TRBV3-2) and TRBJ2-7, with TRBD1 as a possible D gene (5 bases). The germline V gene has CDR1 LGHDT and CDR2 YNNKEL (reference sequence). V was shortened by 3 bases and J by 0 bases, with 12 bases between the two germline ends. This CDR3 has 15 residues. As DNA, the CDR3 is TGTGCCAGCAGCCACCCCGTGGGGCCCTCCTACGAGCAGTACTTC. This sequence encodes CASSHPVGPSYEQYF.

The V call is TRBV19, the J call TRBJ1-1; 11 bases fit TRBD1. J gave up 3 bases and V 5 bases, and 11 bases lay outside the gene matches. The germline CDR1 and CDR2 sequences are LNHDA and SQIVND (reference sequence). CDR3 size: 17 residues. The CDR3 coding sequence is TGTGCCAGTAGTGGCCGGGACAGGGGGTTTCAGGACACTGAAGCTTTCTTT. This encodes CASSGRDRGFQDTEAFF.

V is TRBV2 and J is TRBJ1-1, with D tentatively TRBD1 (6 bases). CDR1 SNHLY and CDR2 FYNNEI come from the germline V gene. V lost 9 bases and J 2 bases, leaving 13 bases between the germline ends. This CDR3 is built from 13 residues. The chain's CDR3 is CASYRDTNTEAFF. The DNA of the CDR3 is TGTGCCAGTTACCGGGACACAAACACTGAAGCTTTCTTT.

The chain couples TRBV24-1 to TRBJ2-2; a possible D gene is TRBD1 (5 bases). V lost 9 bases, J lost 0 bases, and 10 bases lay in between. CDR3 length equals 14 residues. Germline lookup yields CDR1 KGHDR and CDR2 SFDVKD. CDR3 sequence (DNA): TGTGCCACCGGGTTGACAGCGAACACCGGGGAGCTGTTTTTT. Its protein product is CATGLTANTGELFF.

The rearrangement uses TRBV2 and TRBJ1-5; D is unresolved. Trimming removed 3 bases at V and 6 bases at J, with 9 bases between. This CDR3 has 13 amino acids. Germline V CDR1 and CDR2: SNHLY, FYNNEI. CDR3 protein: CASSDPSGQPQHF. The CDR3 DNA reads as TGTGCCAGCAGTGATCCCTCAGGTCAGCCCCAGCATTTT. Based on the CDR3 plus reference TRBV2 and TRBJ1-5, the full variable domain is EPEVTQTPSHQVTQMGQEVILRCVPISNHLYFYWYRQILGQKVEFLVSFYNNEISEKSEIFDDQFSVERPDGSNFTLKIRSTKLEDSAMYFCASSDPSGQPQHFGDGTRLSIL.

On this clone itself: Within the sample, other DNA sequences also encode this same CDR3. CDR3 sequence: CASSLGRNTEAFF. CDR3 nucleotides: TGTGCCAGCAGCTTAGGGAGAAACACTGAAGCTTTCTTT. This chain connects TRBV7-3 to TRBJ1-1; D remains ambiguous. V gave up 2 bases and J gave up 2 bases, with 6 bases separating them. This CDR3 is 13 amino acids long. CDR1 is SGHTA and CDR2 is FQGTGA in the germline V gene.

The rearrangement links TRBV5-1 to TRBJ2-1, with 12 bases that match TRBD2. The germline CDR1 and CDR2 sequences are SGHRS and YFSETQ. V lost 0 bases and J lost 4; bases outside the gene matches: 8. The CDR3 has 18 amino acids. Written as DNA, the CDR3 is TGCGCCAGCAGCTTGGTATTGGGACTAGCGGGCCTTTACAATGAGCAGTTCTTC. Translation: CASSLVLGLAGLYNEQFF.